This entry features one TCR beta chain sequence. Its antigen is as yet unknown. The data belong to a study of beta chain features in type 1 diabetes. The wider study: All of the samples together had some 110 million sorted cells examined. Study results and caveats: Shorter TCRB CDR3s, moderately but significantly so, were found in Type 1 diabetes patients in all four CD4+ subsets. Patients' naive, central memory and Treg TCRB repertoires seemed closer to one another than those of healthy donors.

Expressed TCRB transcripts were sequenced because the entire RNA isolate underwent reverse transcription. TCRdb's copy holds only in-frame clones and misses some; the assay was immunoSEQ multiplex PCR. Altogether hundreds of thousands of clones are present, around 30% being singletons, with the ten largest covering around 0.065%. CDR3 length: 12 amino acids. Germline V gene sequence: CDR1 SNHLY, CDR2 FYNNEI. Trimming took 8 bases from V and 9 from J, leaving 16 bases between them. V usage is TRBV2 and J usage is TRBJ2-5, with a possible D match to TRBD1 (5 bases). The source is a man aged 18 to 29 in good health. The sequenced sample consisted of naive CD4+ T cells from blood. CDR3 bases: TGTGCCAGCGGTAGGCAGGGATGGGCCCAGTACTTC. Its translation is CASGRQGWAQYF. Variable domain in full (rest from reference TRBV2 and TRBJ2-5): EPEVTQTPSHQVTQMGQEVILRCVPISNHLYFYWYRQILGQKVEFLVSFYNNEISEKSEIFDDQFSVERPDGSNFTLKIRSTKLEDSAMYFCASGRQGWAQYFGPGTRLLVL.